This entry is about one T cell receptor beta chain. Its target antigen remains unknown. Qualities for individual bases were not recorded, and no much larger clone is one base off. The data were obtained in a study of shared clonotypes between healthy human individuals (dated by TCRdb to the early 2020s). Some background on the complete study: The cohort comprised a couple of women and three men aged 18 to 49 years. For each donor, three plates each were used for CD4 naive and CD4 memory, two plates were used for CD8 naive, and one plate was used for CD8 memory. To estimate repertoire size and how much clonotypes are shared between individuals, the study performed deep sequencing of blood TCR repertoires from roughly five healthy adults. Libraries were prepared and TCR repertoires were sequenced by different laboratories using diverse techniques, in order to increase sequencing depth and limit assay-specific biases. Between about 0.8 and 8.9 billion PBMCs per donor were obtained by leukapheresis. Broader findings and caveats from the paper: Pairwise subsampling led to the expectation that sequencing depth would affect the degree of clonotype sharing among donors. The small number of donors limited the genetic and exposure-history diversity represented. Larger estimated clonotype richness was generally found for naive subsets than for memory subsets. Only blood was sampled, and tissue TCR repertoires likely differ from those in blood. Clonotypes shared by all four sorted-subset donors showed higher generation probabilities than non-shared clonotypes. Rarefaction of sorted-subset datasets indicated incomplete sequencing despite the large sequencing depth. Roughly 5% of naive CD4, 3.5% of naive CD8, about 2.1% of memory CD4, and 0.35% to 0.5% of memory CD8 clonotypes were shared across several donors.

Deletion took 3 bases off V and 11 bases off J, with a span of 16 bases between the germline ends. The CDR3 covers 13 residues, taking in both the cysteine and the phenylalanine. The only DNA kept is the CDR3, 39 bases in frame from the first base. Taken from the germline V gene, the CDR1 and CDR2 loops are KGHSH and LQKENI. TCR CDR3 regions were amplified from genomic DNA by multiplex PCR using the deep immunoSEQ assay. For each cell subset, the extracted genomic DNA was distributed evenly across all wells of several immunoSEQ 96-well plates, and each plate served as one replicate. For sorted subsets, roughly 190 ng of genomic DNA, equivalent to 25,000 to 35,000 T cell genomes, went into each replicate PCR. Purified libraries were quantified with a Qubit 3.0 fluorometer, sized on a Bioanalyzer 2100, and re-quantified with the KAPA Library Quantification kit. A separate single-read 150-cycle Illumina NextSeq 550 flow cell was used to sequence each immunoSEQ 96-well plate. The paper's processing steps were these. Because the immunoSEQ output held only junctional sequences and lacked quality scores, the filtering could not match the filtering applied to full-length reads. Sequences were annotated with PyIR, a Python wrapper for IgBLAST v1.9, using IMGT germline references to assign V/J genes and CDR3. Reads were filtered out if the reads had weak V/J assignments (E-value above 1e-6), no CDR3, stop codons, out-of-frame junctions, or ambiguous translated residues. A V3J clonotype was defined by an identical inferred V gene, J gene, and CDR3 amino acid sequence. To compute the percentage overlap between repertoires, the number of shared unique clonotypes was divided by the size of the smaller repertoire. Repertoire richness was assessed with RTK rarefaction, the Chao1 estimator, and Recon v2.1 estimates of unobserved clonotypes. OLGA was used to compute generation probabilities for all TCRbeta clonotypes that the gDNA method yielded from several donors. TCRdb stores this immuneACCESS table with in-frame sequences only. Part of the clones is absent; in the studies checked, under half of the shortfall reflects unresolved V genes, and no reason is known for the rest. D and trimming were read from the DNA, whereas the V and J calls and clone size are those reported in that table. The sample profile shows about 1 million clones; about 77% of them were found once. The ten biggest clones cover roughly 1.5% of the sample.

Donors were healthy HIV-negative adults with no recently reported acute infections or vaccinations. All donors were Caucasian adults living in Nashville, Tennessee, USA. CD4+ T cells were enriched through magnetic negative selection, after which naive cells were positively selected on CD45RA and the remaining negative fraction served as the memory subset. After blood collection by leukapheresis, PBMCs were isolated using Ficoll-Histopaque density gradient centrifugation and then cryopreserved in the vapor phase of liquid nitrogen. Purity and quantity of every magnetically sorted T cell population were checked by analytical flow cytometry. Genomic DNA was isolated from every sorted fraction and measured by UV absorbance on a Nanodrop 2000c.

The receptor was isolated from a man younger than 35 in good health. The sequence is built from TRBV18 and TRBJ1-1, with TRBD1 tentatively as D gene (5 bases match). The sequenced sample consisted of memory CD4+ T cells sorted from blood. The intended sense of this specimen's cell subset or site label: CD45RA-negative fraction. The CDR3 protein is CASSPQGNGDAFF. DNA sequence: TGTGCCAGCTCACCTCAGGGTAACGGTGATGCTTTCTTT.